This TCR beta chain was retrieved from a study of technical replicates of blood from several donors. CDR3 length: 17 residues. V trimming: 0 bases; J trimming: 1 base; junction bases outside the gene matches: 6. Germline V gene data show CDR1 as LNHNV and CDR2 as YYDKDF (reference sequence). Clones were read by immunoSEQ multiplex PCR, and TCRdb kept only the in-frame ones, dropping some. The sample contains tens of thousands of clones, roughly 94% of which appear only once. The sequenced sample was T cells isolated from PBMCs. The chain joins TRBV15 to TRBJ2-5, with 9 nucleotides matching TRBD2. This sequence was found in a human donor in good health. The CDR3 sequence: CATSRDRLAGAQETQYF. The DNA for the CDR3 is TGTGCCACCAGCAGAGATCGATTAGCGGGGGCCCAAGAGACCCAGTACTTC.